This is a list of T cell receptor beta chains from one sample in a study of T cell changes during pregnancy in multiple sclerosis. Produced via immunoSEQ multiplex PCR; TCRdb's table is partial and in-frame only. Among tens of thousands of clones listed, 80% to 95% were seen once. The starting material was CD4+ T cells from peripheral blood mononuclear cells, obtained in the second trimester of pregnancy. The receptors were gathered from a female donor with multiple sclerosis, enrolled in a pregnancy study. Both conserved end residues are part of each CDR3. D genes are given only for firm matches. Only some rows state a clone size, as once, few, many or a class for expanded clones.

v_gene	abundance	d_gene	j_gene	CDR3nt	CDR3aa
TRBV6-5	.	TRBD2	TRBJ2-6	TGTGCCAGCAGTTACCGCGGGAGCTCTGGGGCCAACGTCCTGACTTTC	CASSYRGSSGANVLTF
TRBV7-9	.	TRBD2	TRBJ2-1	TGTGCCAGCAGCTTAGCGCTCGCGGGAGGGCGAGGGCAGTTCTTC	CASSLALAGGRGQFF
TRBV7-9	.	TRBD1	TRBJ1-2	TGTGCCAGCAGCTTTACGGACAGGGGCTATGGCTACACCTTC	CASSFTDRGYGYTF
TRBV2	.	.	TRBJ1-3	TGTGCCAGCACATCCCCCGGGAACTCTGGAAACACCATATATTTT	CASTSPGNSGNTIYF
TRBV5-1	.	TRBD1	TRBJ2-2	TGCGCCAGCAGCTCGACGCGGGACAGGGGTACCGGGGAGCTGTTTTTT	CASSSTRDRGTGELFF
TRBV18	.	TRBD2	TRBJ2-2	TGTGCCAGCTCACCACCGAGGTTAGCGGGGAACACCGGGGAGCTGTTTTTT	CASSPPRLAGNTGELFF
TRBV5-1	.	TRBD2	TRBJ2-2	TGCGCCAGCAGCAACTCTCCTCTAGCGGGGGGGGCCGGGGAGCTGTTTTTT	CASSNSPLAGGAGELFF
TRBV9	.	.	TRBJ1-1	TGTGCCAGCAGCCGAACAGGGTTTAACACTGAAGCTTTCTTT	CASSRTGFNTEAFF
TRBV9	.	.	TRBJ1-3	TGTGCCAGCAGCCCCGGGAATTCTGGAAACACCATATATTTT	CASSPGNSGNTIYF
TRBV11-2	.	TRBD2	TRBJ2-5	TGTGCCAGCAGCTTAAGCGGGAGGGACCAAGAGACCCAGTACTTC	CASSLSGRDQETQYF
TRBV14	few	.	TRBJ2-1	TGTGCCAGCAGCCTAAACAGGGCGCGAAGGGATGAGCAGTTCTTC	CASSLNRARRDEQFF
TRBV7-8	.	TRBD1	TRBJ1-1	TGTGCCAGCAGCACCGGACAGGGCTTAAGTAATGCTGAAGCTTTCTTT	CASSTGQGLSNAEAFF
TRBV29-1	.	.	TRBJ1-1	TGCAGCGTTGCACGCACTATGAACACTGAAGCTTTCTTT	CSVARTMNTEAFF
TRBV6-4	.	TRBD1	TRBJ1-1	TGTGCCAGCAGTGACTATCCAGGGGGAGTTACTGAAGCTTTCTTT	CASSDYPGGVTEAFF
TRBV27	few	TRBD1	TRBJ1-6	TGTGCCAGCAGTTTTGACAGGGCGGCGGCTAATTCACCCCTCCACTTT	CASSFDRAAANSPLHF
TRBV6-6	.	TRBD1	TRBJ1-5	TGTGCCAGCAGCTCCGGGACAGGGAGCCGGCCCCAGCATTTT	CASSSGTGSRPQHF
TRBV6-1	.	.	TRBJ2-7	TGTGCCAGCAGGCCTGATTTAGGAAGCAGGGAGCAGTACTTC	CASRPDLGSREQYF
TRBV27	.	TRBD2	TRBJ2-5	TGTGCCAGCAGGAGACTAGCGGGAGAGACCCAGTACTTC	CASRRLAGETQYF
TRBV27	.	TRBD1	TRBJ2-7	TGTGCCAGCAGTTTATTAGGAGGGACAGGGGGCTCCTACGAGCAGTACTTC	CASSLLGGTGGSYEQYF
TRBV30	.	.	TRBJ1-2	TGTGCCTGGAGTCGGCAGGGCCTACGCGGCTACACCTTC	CAWSRQGLRGYTF
TRBV18	.	TRBD2	TRBJ2-1	TGTGCCAGCTCGAAGACTAGCGGGGACAATGAGCAGTTCTTC	CASSKTSGDNEQFF
TRBV19	.	TRBD2	TRBJ2-3	TGTGCCAGTAGTATATCAGCGGGAGATGGGTCGGGCGCAGATACGCAGTATTTT	CASSISAGDGSGADTQYF
TRBV30	.	TRBD2	TRBJ2-5	TGTGCCTGGACCTACGGGGGGAAGCACCAAGAGACCCAGTACTTC	CAWTYGGKHQETQYF
TRBV6-5	once	TRBD1	TRBJ1-5	TGTGCCAGCAGGATGACAGGGGATGGGCAGCCCCAGCATTTT	CASRMTGDGQPQHF
TRBV21-1	.	.	TRBJ1-1	TGTGCCAGCAGCAAATTGGGTCCGGGTGGAGCTGAAGCTTTCTTT	CASSKLGPGGAEAFF
TRBV5-4	.	.	TRBJ2-3	TGTGCCAGCAGCCCACGAGTCGGGGCCGGGACTTCAACCGGAGATACGCAGTATTTT	CASSPRVGAGTSTGDTQYF
TRBV19	.	.	TRBJ2-3	TGTGCCAGTAGTATGGGGCGGGGGCGCACAGATACGCAGTATTTT	CASSMGRGRTDTQYF
TRBV7-3	.	.	TRBJ1-1	TGTGCCAGCAGCCCAGACGGACAGAACACTGAAGCTTTCTTT	CASSPDGQNTEAFF
TRBV7-2	.	TRBD1	TRBJ2-5	TGTGCCAGCAGTAACAGGGGCCCAAGAGAGACCCAGTACTTC	CASSNRGPRETQYF
TRBV6-5	.	TRBD2	TRBJ2-5	TGTGCCAGCAGTTCACCTAGGACTAGCGGGGGGAGACCCCAGTACTTC	CASSSPRTSGGRPQYF
TRBV7-6	.	TRBD2	TRBJ2-1	TGTGCCAGCAGCTCCCAAGCGGGATCGTACGCTGAGCAGTTCTTC	CASSSQAGSYAEQFF
TRBV5-4	.	.	TRBJ1-2	TGTGCCAGCAGCTTGTACACGACTAGGAACTATGGCTACACCTTC	CASSLYTTRNYGYTF
TRBV2	.	.	TRBJ1-1	TGTGCCAGCAGTGAGCAGGGCGTGAGCACTGAAGCTTTCTTT	CASSEQGVSTEAFF
TRBV5-8	.	.	TRBJ1-1	TGTGCCAGCAGTTTCGACAGGATCGCTGAAGCTTTCTTT	CASSFDRIAEAFF
TRBV11-2	.	TRBD1	TRBJ1-2	TGTGCCAGCAGCTTTGGGTTTTCGGGGACAGGGGATTATGGCTACACCTTC	CASSFGFSGTGDYGYTF
TRBV19	.	TRBD2	TRBJ2-1	TGTGCCAGTAGTCCACCCCCGCGGGGGGGCCAAAAATACAATGAGCAGTTCTTC	CASSPPPRGGQKYNEQFF
TRBV11-2	.	TRBD1	TRBJ1-1	TGTGCCAGCAGCTTATGGGGGACAGGGGGGATGAACACTGAAGCTTTCTTT	CASSLWGTGGMNTEAFF
TRBV5-6	.	TRBD2	TRBJ2-5	TGTGCCAGCAGCTTGCGGGTAGCGGGGGCTTTCCAAGAGACCCAGTACTTC	CASSLRVAGAFQETQYF
TRBV5-1	.	.	TRBJ1-2	TGCGCCAGCAGCTTGGATTTCCAGGTGGACTACACCTTC	CASSLDFQVDYTF
TRBV12-5	.	TRBD2	TRBJ2-3	TGTGCTAGTGGTCCAGCGGGGTTAAGCGGGAGTGCAACAGATACGCAGTATTTT	CASGPAGLSGSATDTQYF
TRBV9	.	TRBD2	TRBJ2-7	TGTGCCAGCAGCGTAGAAGCGGGAGCTTCCTACGAGCAGTACTTC	CASSVEAGASYEQYF
TRBV19	.	.	TRBJ1-2	TGTGCCAGTAGTGTCTTACAGCTTAACTATGGCTACACCTTC	CASSVLQLNYGYTF
TRBV28	.	TRBD1	TRBJ1-3	TGTGCCAGCTATGGACAGGGTGAATTCTCTGGAAACACCATATATTTT	CASYGQGEFSGNTIYF
TRBV5-1	.	TRBD1	TRBJ1-1	TGCGCCAGCAGTTATTGGACAGGAAACACTGAAGCTTTCTTT	CASSYWTGNTEAFF
TRBV5-4	.	TRBD2	TRBJ2-7	TGTGCCAGCAGCCTTAGCGGGAGCTGGCTGCAGTACTTC	CASSLSGSWLQYF
TRBV19	.	.	TRBJ1-1	TGTGCCAGTAGTATGAGGATAGAATTGAACACTGAAGCTTTCTTT	CASSMRIELNTEAFF
TRBV28	few	.	TRBJ1-1	TGTGCCAGCAGTCGTGGACAATCGAACACTGAAGCTTTCTTT	CASSRGQSNTEAFF
TRBV20-1	.	TRBD2	TRBJ2-7	TGCAGTGCTAGACAGCGGGGTATGGAGTACTTC	CSARQRGMEYF
TRBV7-2	once	TRBD2	TRBJ2-7	TGTGCCAGCAGCGATAGACTAGCTCGAGAGCAGTACTTC	CASSDRLAREQYF
TRBV7-2	.	.	TRBJ2-2	TGTGCCAGCAGCTTACAACTAGCAGACACCGGGGAGCTGTTTTTT	CASSLQLADTGELFF
TRBV27	.	.	TRBJ2-1	TGTGCCAGCAGACTATTCTCCTACAATGAGCAGTTCTTC	CASRLFSYNEQFF
TRBV10-3	few	.	TRBJ1-2	TGTGCCATCAGCGAAAGGGGAAACTATGGCTACACCTTC	CAISERGNYGYTF
TRBV6-4	.	TRBD2	TRBJ2-3	TGTGCCAGCGCGGAGGCGGGAGTGAGCACAGATACGCAGTATTTT	CASAEAGVSTDTQYF